This T cell receptor beta chain was sequenced during a study of cytomegalovirus exposure and HLA in healthy donors. There are 16 residues in the CDR3. Per germline, CDR1 SQVTM and CDR2 ANQGSEA. Trimming took off 5 bases at V and 5 bases at J, with 25 bases between the two ends. This clone was observed once. PCR primers comprised 60 Vbeta and 13 Jbeta primers. Sequencing was performed with immunoSEQ multiplex PCR; in TCRdb, only in-frame clones are kept and a portion is missing. The sample includes 100,000 to 120,000 clones, 75% to 85% of them seen just once. The V gene is TRBV29-1, the J gene TRBJ2-7; possibly TRBD2 for D (6 bases). This sequence was found in a man younger than 35 in good health and CMV-seronegative. Material: PBMCs. This CDR3 is CSVYSPNQLWGDEQYF. CDR3 DNA sequence: TGCAGCGTTTACTCCCCTAACCAACTCTGGGGGGACGAGCAGTACTTC.